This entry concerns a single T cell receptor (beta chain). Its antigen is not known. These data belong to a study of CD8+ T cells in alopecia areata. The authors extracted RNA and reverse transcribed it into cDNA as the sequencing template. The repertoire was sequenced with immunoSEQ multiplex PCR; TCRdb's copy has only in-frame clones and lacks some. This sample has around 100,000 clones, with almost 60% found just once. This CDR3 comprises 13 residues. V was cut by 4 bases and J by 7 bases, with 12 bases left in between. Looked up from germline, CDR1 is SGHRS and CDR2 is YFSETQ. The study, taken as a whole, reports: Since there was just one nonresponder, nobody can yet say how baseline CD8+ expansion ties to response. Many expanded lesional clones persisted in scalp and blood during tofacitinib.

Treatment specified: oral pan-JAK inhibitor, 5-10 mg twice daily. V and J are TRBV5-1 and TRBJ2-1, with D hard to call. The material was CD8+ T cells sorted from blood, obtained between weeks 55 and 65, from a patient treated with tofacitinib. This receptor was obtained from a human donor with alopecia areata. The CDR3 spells CASSGDVENEQFF. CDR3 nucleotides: TGCGCCAGCAGCGGAGATGTAGAGAATGAGCAGTTCTTC. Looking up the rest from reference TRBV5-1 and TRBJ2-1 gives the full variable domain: KAGVTQTPRYLIKTRGQQVTLSCSPISGHRSVSWYQQTPGQGLQFLFEYFSETQRNKGNFPGRFSGRQFSNSRSEMNVSTLELGDSALYLCASSGDVENEQFFGPGTRLTVL.